The following is a T cell receptor (beta chain) sequence with its context. V was pared by 2 bases and J by 5 bases, with 12 bases between. CDR1 SEHNR and CDR2 FQNEAQ come from the germline V gene (reference sequence). The CDR3 length is 15 residues. The data were taken from a study of blood T cell repertoires in COVID-19. Using immunoSEQ multiplex PCR, the repertoire was profiled, and TCRdb retains in-frame clones only, with some absent. The sample includes nearly 350,000 clones, 85% to 90% of them seen just once. The sequence came from a woman between 50 and 59 years old with COVID-19, enrolled during active disease. The sequenced sample was peripheral blood. The J gene is TRBJ1-4, the V gene TRBV7-9; D not resolved. CDR3 residues: CASSLNSRSNEKLFF. For the CDR3, the DNA is TGTGCCAGCAGCTTAAATAGTCGGTCGAATGAAAAACTGTTTTTT.